The T cell receptor (beta chain) described here comes from a study of CD8 T cells in Susac syndrome. Study in general: At the time their blood was drawn, patients with Susac syndrome were either therapy-naive, on corticosteroids (with some of them also receiving intravenous immunoglobulin), or on intravenous immunoglobulin alone.

Susac syndrome patients met recently defined diagnostic criteria for definite or probable disease. A quantity of roughly 0.5 to 1 ug RNA underwent reverse transcription using random hexamers. MiXCR was run by TCRdb on the immunoSEQ multiplex PCR reads, yielding one entry per CDR3 protein. The sample lists roughly 190,000 distinct CDR3 sequences, under 97% occurring once. V dropped 3 bases and J dropped 12; count of bases not matched to a gene: 8. The CDR3 totals 15 residues. Per germline, CDR1 SGHAT and CDR2 FQNNGV. This chain links TRBV11-2 with TRBJ1-6; TRBD1 matches at 10 bases. The material sequenced was CD4+ T cells from PBMCs. This clonotype was obtained from a human donor with Susac syndrome. CDR3 DNA: TGTGCCAGCAGCTTGGGACAGGGGATAGGGAAACCCCTCCACTTT. It is translated as CASSLGQGIGKPLHF.